What follows is one TCR beta chain and its context. The junction differs from germline at one of its ends, possibly a read error. These data belong to a study of tumor and adjacent non-tumor tissue in lung cancer. No cell sorting was done before RNA was extracted from the tissue. More than 3 cm separated this lung sample from the edge of the tumor. Germline V gene lookup returns CDR1 MNHNS and CDR2 SASEGT. The CDR3 totals 14 residues. A modified ARM-PCR protocol with three rounds of nested PCR amplified TCRbeta. TCRdb re-derived calls from the multiplex PCR reads in MiXCR, one entry per CDR3 protein. The table shows some 80,000 distinct CDR3 sequences, with around three quarters occurring only once.

The sequenced sample consisted of distant non-tumor lung tissue. The chain employs TRBV6-1 and TRBJ1-6; 8 positions agree with TRBD1. The receptor was isolated from a woman in her forties or fifties with non-small cell lung cancer. The CDR3 reads CASSEETGESPFHF. Here the CDR3 DNA reads TGTGCTAGCAGTGAAGAGACAGGGGAATCACCCTTCCACTTT.